What follows describes a single T cell receptor (beta chain). The donors, nominally healthy at sampling, likely had unrecorded immune exposures. The data were obtained in a study of cytomegalovirus exposure and HLA in healthy donors. PCR employed 60 Vbeta and 13 Jbeta primers. The repertoire was sequenced with immunoSEQ multiplex PCR; TCRdb's copy has only in-frame clones and lacks some. The sample records around 49,000 clones, around 82% being singletons. The J segment lost 4 bases and the V segment lost 0 bases, leaving 2 bases of the junction unmatched. The CDR3 is 16 residues long. From germline, CDR1 is SEHNR and CDR2 FQNEAQ (reference sequence).

Sequencing was done on a sample of PBMCs. The chain couples TRBV7-9 to TRBJ1-4; TRBD1 matches 10 bases. This receptor was obtained from a man aged 30 to 45 in good health and CMV-seropositive. CDR3 region: CASSLAGQGINEKLFF. The CDR3 nucleotides read TGTGCCAGCAGCTTAGCGGGACAGGGGATTAATGAAAAACTGTTTTTT.